This T cell receptor (beta chain) originates from a study of T-cell reconstitution after alpha-beta-depleted transplantation in children. Study-wide findings and caveats: There were some patients whose high TCRbeta diversity at day 60 came from surviving recipient T cells and thymic progenitors.

This clonotype has ten or more counts. Its antigen is not known. The V end was cut by 0 bases, the J end by 6 bases, with 8 bases between. From germline, CDR1 is MNHEY and CDR2 SVGAGI. The length of the CDR3 is 13 residues. Unique molecular identifiers were used in preparing the TCRbeta library. TCRdb ran MiXCR on the PCR reads and lists one entry per CDR3 protein. Among over 200,000 distinct CDR3 sequences, approximately 11% were seen once, and the ten largest hold approximately 28%. This TCR derives from a child under two years old with acute myeloid leukemia, due to receive a stem cell transplant. The chain combines TRBV6-5 with TRBJ1-1, with a possible D match to TRBD1 (5 bases). The sample in question was PBMCs, obtained before TCRalphabeta/CD19-depleted stem cell transplant. CDR3 in amino acids: CASSYSRGSEAFF. In DNA, the CDR3 is TGTGCCAGCAGTTACTCGAGGGGCTCTGAAGCTTTCTTT.